This T cell receptor beta chain was profiled in a study of cytomegalovirus exposure and HLA in healthy donors. General study points: Clusters of TCRs from the first cohort tended to co-occur in the 130 or so validation repertoires (as a later analysis found).

Per germline, CDR1 SGHDN and CDR2 FVKESK. This CDR3 region has 12 residues. Between the trimmed V and J ends, which lost 4 bases and 5 bases, there was a span of 8 bases. This clone has more than one count but fewer than ten. Its specificity is unknown. Assay: immunoSEQ multiplex PCR; the TCRdb copy retains only in-frame clones and omits some. Of just under 65,000 clones in the sample, 85% to 95% were seen once. Sequencing was carried out using PBMCs. This sequence originates from a woman aged 18-29 years in good health and CMV-seropositive. This rearrangement joins TRBV14 to TRBJ1-2; the D is unclear. The CDR3 here is CASSPAGYGYTF. In nucleotides, the CDR3 is TGTGCCAGCAGCCCCGCAGGTTATGGCTACACCTTC.